This T cell receptor beta chain was captured in a study of shared clonotypes between healthy human individuals. Assay: immunoSEQ multiplex PCR; the TCRdb copy retains only in-frame clones and omits some. The sample has fewer than 200,000 clones, around 63% seen once. The investigators split CD4+ cells into a CD45RA+ naive subset and a CD45RA-negative memory subset. There are 13 residues in the CDR3. CDR1 is LNHNV, CDR2 YYDKDF, per germline (reference sequence). V was pared by 1 base and J by 5 bases, with 8 bases between. Study-level results: An effect of sequencing depth on clonotype sharing among donors was expected. Rarefaction indicated that sorted-subset sequencing remained incomplete although depth was large. Limitation of the genetic and exposure-history diversity represented came from the few donors.

A remark on this clone: The antigen is not known.

The TCR comes from a man younger than 40 in good health. Material: memory CD4+ T cells sorted from blood. Subset given: CD45RA-negative fraction. The chain joins TRBV15 to TRBJ2-5, with unresolved D. The CDR3 reads CATSRAPLETQYF. CDR3 DNA sequence: TGTGCCACCAGCAGAGCCCCACTCGAGACCCAGTACTTC.